The rows below give T cell receptor beta chains drawn from one sample of a study of T cells in Graves' hyperthyroidism and ophthalmopathy. TCRdb redid the calling of the multiplex PCR reads with MiXCR, one entry per CDR3 protein. The repertoire holds over 700,000 distinct CDR3 sequences, with approximately 19% as singletons. Sequenced material: blood. The receptor set was obtained from a woman aged 45-60 years with Graves' hyperthyroidism that later progressed to Graves' ophthalmopathy. Both conserved end residues are part of each CDR3. The order of the fields is J gene, D gene, CDR3 length, clone size, V gene, CDR3 DNA, CDR3 protein. A D gene is named only where the DNA matches it firmly. A row's size may be missing; if present it is once, few, many or a size class.

>TRBJ2-5|NA|15|many|TRBV7-3
TGTGCCAGCAGCTTAATCGGCGGAACCCAAGAGACCCAGTACTTC
CASSLIGGTQETQYF
>TRBJ1-2|TRBD1|13|many|TRBV20-1
TGCAGTGCTAGAGAACAGGGGATCCACGGCTACACCTTC
CSAREQGIHGYTF
>TRBJ2-7|NA|15|NA|TRBV14
TGTGCCAGCAGCCAAGATTTCGATGGGCAATCCGAGCAGTACTTC
CASSQDFDGQSEQYF
>TRBJ2-5|NA|15|many|TRBV30
TGTGCCTGGAGTGTACAAGTGGCATACCAAGAGACCCAGTACTTC
CAWSVQVAYQETQYF
>TRBJ1-5|TRBD1|13|few|TRBV6-1
TGTGCCAGCAGTGTGGCAGGGGGGAGGCCCCAGCATTTT
CASSVAGGRPQHF
>TRBJ2-7|NA|13|NA|TRBV7-3
TGTGCCAGCAGCCATACGCCTGGGTACGAGCAGTACTTC
CASSHTPGYEQYF
>TRBJ1-3|NA|15|few|TRBV9
TGTGCCAGCAGCCACCCGGGGAGTGGAGGAAACACCATATATTTT
CASSHPGSGGNTIYF
>TRBJ2-1|NA|16|many|TRBV20-1
TGCAGTGCTAGAGATGGCTTCCTGAGCTCCTACAATGAGCAGTTCTTC
CSARDGFLSSYNEQFF
>TRBJ2-5|NA|17|NA|TRBV15
TGTGCCACCAGCAGAGGGGCGGTTTCGGGGGTGGGGGAGACCCAGTACTTC
CATSRGAVSGVGETQYF
>TRBJ2-3|NA|13|NA|TRBV19
TGTGCCAGTAGTATCTCCCGAAGCGATACGCAGTATTTT
CASSISRSDTQYF
>TRBJ1-1|NA|13|many|TRBV7-8
TGTGCCAGCAGCCTACATAGGAACACTGAAGCTTTCTTT
CASSLHRNTEAFF
>TRBJ1-2|NA|12|NA|TRBV6-1
TGTGCCAGCAGTGCCGGGTTCTCTGGCTACACCTTC
CASSAGFSGYTF
>TRBJ1-5|NA|15|many|TRBV11-2
TGTGCCAGCACCCCAGGGCGGAGGGCTAATCAGCCCCAGCATTTT
CASTPGRRANQPQHF
>TRBJ1-1|NA|15|many|TRBV12-3/TRBV12-4
TGTGCCAGCAGTTTTTTCTTGGGGGCTGGAACTGAAGCTTTCTTT
CASSFFLGAGTEAFF
>TRBJ1-4|NA|15|many|TRBV30
TGTGCCTGGAGAAGACTATTAGCAACTAATGAAAAACTGTTTTTT
CAWRRLLATNEKLFF
>TRBJ1-6|NA|15|NA|TRBV6-1
TGTGCCAGCAGATATCGACAGTCCTATAATTCACCCCTCCACTTT
CASRYRQSYNSPLHF
>TRBJ1-4|TRBD1|19|NA|TRBV7-7
TGTGCTAGCAGCCTAAGACACAACCTACAGGGGGCGCGGGTTGAAAAACTGTTTTTT
CASSLRHNLQGARVEKLFF
>TRBJ2-6|NA|16|NA|TRBV6-4
TGTGCCAGCAGTGACTCGATTGGGGTTGGGGCCAACGTCCTGACTTTC
CASSDSIGVGANVLTF
>TRBJ1-1|NA|16|many|TRBV3-1
TGTGCCAGCAGCCAAGTAAGTATCCCCCGGTGGACTGAAGCTTTCTTT
CASSQVSIPRWTEAFF
>TRBJ1-1|NA|15|NA|TRBV12-3/TRBV12-4
TGTGCCAGCAGTTTATGGATTTCAGGGCCGGCTGAAGCTTTCTTT
CASSLWISGPAEAFF
>TRBJ1-1|NA|14|many|TRBV6-5
TGTGCCAGCAGTTACTCGGGGAAGAACACTGAAGCTTTCTTT
CASSYSGKNTEAFF
>TRBJ2-1|TRBD2|14|NA|TRBV14
TGTGCCAGCAGCCAAGTGCGGGGGTCCAATGAGCAGTTCTTC
CASSQVRGSNEQFF
>TRBJ1-2|NA|13|many|TRBV29-1
TGCAGCGCCTTAGAACAGGGTTCGCGCGGCTACACCTTC
CSALEQGSRGYTF
>TRBJ2-2|TRBD1|14|many|TRBV10-3
TGTGCCACCCGACAGGGGCCGAACACCGGGGAGCTGTTTTTT
CATRQGPNTGELFF
>TRBJ2-1|TRBD2|16|NA|TRBV24-1
TGTGCCACCAGTGTGAGCAGCGGGAGGCCCAACAATGAGCAGTTCTTC
CATSVSSGRPNNEQFF
>TRBJ2-7|NA|16|NA|TRBV7-9
TGTGCCAGCAGCTCCCCGGAAGGGGACATCGCCTACGAGCAGTACTTC
CASSSPEGDIAYEQYF
>TRBJ1-2|NA|22|few|TRBV28
TGTGCCAGCAGTTTATCTTCGTGGAAGGGTCCCCGGGACGGAGATATTAACTATGGCTACACCTTC
CASSLSSWKGPRDGDINYGYTF
>TRBJ1-5|NA|16|few|TRBV20-1
TGCAGTGCTAGAGATTCTAGGCGGTGGAGCAATCAGCCCCAGCATTTT
CSARDSRRWSNQPQHF
>TRBJ2-5|NA|14|many|TRBV3-1
TGTGCCAGCACCCCATGGTGGGGCCAAGAGACCCAGTACTTC
CASTPWWGQETQYF
>TRBJ1-1|NA|14|many|TRBV5-1
TGCGCCAGCAGCCTAACAACAGTGAACACTGAAGCTTTCTTT
CASSLTTVNTEAFF
>TRBJ1-1|TRBD1|16|few|TRBV6-2/TRBV6-3
TGTGCCAGCAGTGAACGGACAGGGGGGGGAGTGACTGAAGCTTTCTTT
CASSERTGGGVTEAFF
>TRBJ2-2|NA|17|few|TRBV3-1
TGTGCCAGCAGCCAAGATCGAGGGGACTTGGGCACCGGGGAGCTGTTTTTT
CASSQDRGDLGTGELFF
>TRBJ2-3|NA|15|many|TRBV3-1
TGTGCCAGCAGCCAAGCGGGGGACAGCACAGATACGCAGTATTTT
CASSQAGDSTDTQYF
>TRBJ1-2|NA|14|many|TRBV7-2
TGTGCCAGCAGCAAGGCCGGGGGGCATTATGGCTACACCTTC
CASSKAGGHYGYTF